What follows is one T cell receptor beta chain and its context. What it binds is not known. Researchers ran the PCR with 60 Vbeta and 13 Jbeta primers. Method: immunoSEQ multiplex PCR; TCRdb's copy keeps in-frame clones and lacks some. The sample includes about 120,000 clones, roughly 80% of them seen just once. The sample belongs to a study of cytomegalovirus exposure and HLA in healthy donors. Points from the study as a whole: In a later analysis, at a false discovery rate of 0.05, under 20,000 TCR beta sequences matched HLA alleles. Later on, a genetic analysis was performed. It linked a missense variant in DCLRE1C with V- and J-gene trimming of TCR beta. An analysis was carried out later, and it reportedly showed fewer N-insertions in an Asian-associated ancestry cluster than the 666-donor mean. Cytomegalovirus status was reportedly diagnosed by the classifier with high specificity and sensitivity.

Trimming removed 4 bases from V and 4 bases from J, with 20 bases in between. CDR3 length: 16 residues. CDR1 and CDR2 from the germline V gene are MNHEY and SVGAGI. The sample comprised PBMCs. The receptor was isolated from a female donor in good health and CMV-seropositive. This sequence joins TRBV6-5 and TRBJ2-7, with D unclear. CDR3 nucleotides: TGTGCCAGCAGTTTATCATTGGCCCTAGAGCTGTACGAGCAGTACTTC. It specifies CASSLSLALELYEQYF.